A selection of T cell receptor beta chains follows, all from one sample in a study of blood T cell repertoires in COVID-19. Produced via immunoSEQ multiplex PCR; TCRdb's table is partial and in-frame only. The sample yields under 200,000 clones, around four fifths seen once. Material: peripheral blood. The receptors were sampled from a woman aged 80 or over with COVID-19, enrolled during active disease. The CDR3 runs from the conserved cysteine through the conserved F or W.

v_gene: TRBV5-1; j_gene: TRBJ2-3; len: 16; CDR3aa: CASSSLTSHAADTQYF
v_gene: TRBV28; j_gene: TRBJ2-7; len: 15; CDR3aa: CASSPRTGLNYEQYF
v_gene: TRBV5-4; j_gene: TRBJ1-3; len: 12; CDR3aa: CASSPGGNTIYF
v_gene: TRBV20-1; j_gene: TRBJ2-5; len: 11; CDR3aa: CSARDPRTQYF
v_gene: TRBV6-5; j_gene: TRBJ1-2; len: 13; CDR3aa: CAISRQGAYGYTF
v_gene: TRBV19; j_gene: TRBJ1-5; len: 21; CDR3aa: CASSIDAGEGTGGSGNQPQHF
v_gene: TRBV28; j_gene: TRBJ2-2; len: 12; CDR3aa: CASRVWTGELFF
v_gene: TRBV7-2; j_gene: TRBJ1-1; len: 15; CDR3aa: CASRAWRAFNTEAFF
v_gene: TRBV7-3; j_gene: TRBJ2-3; len: 13; CDR3aa: CASSPGRGDTQYF
v_gene: TRBV28; j_gene: TRBJ1-5; len: 15; CDR3aa: CASSLPPAGDQPQHF
v_gene: TRBV6-1; j_gene: TRBJ1-5; len: 15; CDR3aa: CASSEWGQNNQPQHF
v_gene: TRBV2; j_gene: TRBJ1-4; len: 15; CDR3aa: CASSGNSGRNEKLFF
v_gene: TRBV20-1; j_gene: TRBJ1-2; len: 12; CDR3aa: CSASLPPYGYTF
v_gene: TRBV7-8; j_gene: TRBJ2-1; len: 11; CDR3aa: CASSSRELWFF
v_gene: TRBV5-4; j_gene: TRBJ2-1; len: 13; CDR3aa: CASSLTEINEQFF
v_gene: TRBV3-1/TRBV3-2; j_gene: TRBJ2-3; len: 14; CDR3aa: CASNIRGSTDTQYF
v_gene: TRBV9; j_gene: TRBJ2-3; len: 20; CDR3aa: CASSTSPGQTKPVGTDTQYF
v_gene: TRBV5-4; j_gene: TRBJ1-1; len: 12; CDR3aa: CASSLGTGKAFF
v_gene: TRBV5-1; j_gene: TRBJ1-6; len: 14; CDR3aa: CASGLTGNNSPLHF
v_gene: TRBV20-1; j_gene: TRBJ2-1; len: 16; CDR3aa: CSASIQRDWRDNEQFF
v_gene: TRBV24-1; j_gene: TRBJ1-2; len: 16; CDR3aa: CATSDHPTGDLLSYTF
v_gene: TRBV29-1; j_gene: TRBJ1-2; len: 15; CDR3aa: CSVDRDRSFGYGYTF
v_gene: TRBV11-2; j_gene: TRBJ2-7; len: 15; CDR3aa: CASSLPRGFAYEQYF